This record looks at one T cell receptor (beta chain) sequence and its context. The sequenced template was cDNA made from the entire isolated RNA. Measured with immunoSEQ multiplex PCR; TCRdb has only the in-frame clones, and not every one. The data show 200,000 to 300,000 clones, 68% seen once. The sample comes from a study of beta chain features in type 1 diabetes. Germline V gene sequence: CDR1 GTSNPN, CDR2 SVGIG (reference sequence). The junction had 8 bases not matched to a gene; V was cut back by 4 bases and J by 10 bases. This CDR3 contains 12 residues. Material for sequencing was naive CD4+ T cells from blood. The rearrangement joins TRBV30 to TRBJ2-3, with 7 nucleotides matching TRBD1. This TCR came from a man aged 25-40 years in good health. The CDR3 sequence is CAWTQSQGPQYF. CDR3 bases: TGTGCCTGGACGCAGTCACAGGGGCCGCAGTATTTT.